This TCR beta chain is from a study of blood T cell repertoires in COVID-19. Study background: The United States, Italy and Spain provided the acute and convalescent COVID-19 samples. The cDNA or gDNA used as material had been derived from T cells, B-cell-depleted T cells, or PBMCs.

This clone has a count of ten or more. The germline gives CDR1 MDHEN, CDR2 SYDVKM. Trimming removed 2 bases at V and 0 bases at J, with 7 bases between. This CDR3 region has 14 residues. As handled by the study authors: Estimated nucleated cell counts came from reference gene primer amplification. Assay used: immunoSEQ multiplex PCR; TCRdb lists only in-frame clones, some missing. The D gene and trimming were derived from the DNA, and the V and J assignments and clone size from that table. The sample includes about 310,000 clones, about 88% of them seen just once. Sequenced sample: peripheral blood. The genes are TRBV28 and TRBJ1-2; D is uncertain. The clonotype originates from a man in his 70s with acute or convalescent COVID-19. The CDR3, as DNA: TGTGCCAGCAGTTTAATGGCCCCTAACTATGGCTACACCTTC. Amino acids: CASSLMAPNYGYTF.